This T cell receptor (beta chain) was recovered during a study of T cells in Graves' hyperthyroidism and ophthalmopathy. This CDR3 is 13 amino acids long. Germline lookup yields CDR1 DFQATT and CDR2 SNEGSKA (reference sequence). Trimming removed 5 bases from V and 0 bases from J; junction bases left unmatched: 3. Regions amplified from RNA transcripts were the TCR beta CDR3 regions. HTBI primers were used for first-round RT-PCR of the TCR CDR3. MiXCR, applied by TCRdb to the multiplex PCR reads, yields one record per CDR3 protein. Of around 700,000 distinct CDR3 sequences listed, 18% are singletons. This chain connects TRBV20-1 to TRBJ1-2, with 7 bases lining up with TRBD1. This sequence originates from a woman between 50 and 59 years old with Graves' hyperthyroidism that later progressed to Graves' ophthalmopathy. Material: blood. Here the CDR3 reads CSAWDSPNYGYTF. DNA for the CDR3: TGCAGTGCTTGGGACAGTCCTAACTATGGCTACACCTTC.